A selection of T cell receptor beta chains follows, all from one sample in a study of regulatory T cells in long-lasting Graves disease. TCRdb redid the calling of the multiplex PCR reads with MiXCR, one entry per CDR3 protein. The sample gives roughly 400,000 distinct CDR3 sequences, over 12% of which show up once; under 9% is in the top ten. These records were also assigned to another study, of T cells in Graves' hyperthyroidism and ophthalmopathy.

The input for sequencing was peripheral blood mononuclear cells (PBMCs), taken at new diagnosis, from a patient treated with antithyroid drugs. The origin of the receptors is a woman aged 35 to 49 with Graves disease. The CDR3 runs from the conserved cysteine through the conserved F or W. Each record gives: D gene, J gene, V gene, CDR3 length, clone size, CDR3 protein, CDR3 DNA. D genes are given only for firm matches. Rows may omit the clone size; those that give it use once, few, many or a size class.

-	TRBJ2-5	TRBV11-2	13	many	CASSFRTMETQYF	TGTGCCAGCAGCTTCCGGACAATGGAGACCCAGTACTTC
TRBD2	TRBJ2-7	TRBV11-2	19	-	CASSRNGLAGVPGGHEQYF	TGTGCCAGCAGCCGAAATGGACTAGCGGGAGTTCCCGGAGGACACGAGCAGTACTTC
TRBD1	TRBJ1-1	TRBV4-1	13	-	CASSQVGTAEAFF	TGCGCCAGCAGCCAAGTTGGGACAGCTGAAGCTTTCTTT
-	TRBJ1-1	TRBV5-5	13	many	CASRPTENTEAFF	TGTGCCAGCAGACCGACAGAGAACACTGAAGCTTTCTTT
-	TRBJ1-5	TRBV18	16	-	CASSPQTVGSNQPQHF	TGTGCCAGCTCACCACAGACTGTGGGGAGCAATCAGCCCCAGCATTTT
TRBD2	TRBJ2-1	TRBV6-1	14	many	CASSLVSGSHEQFF	TGTGCCAGCAGTCTAGTTAGCGGGAGCCATGAGCAGTTCTTC
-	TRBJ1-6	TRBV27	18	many	CASSLEGSRQARSFPLHF	TGTGCCAGCAGTTTAGAGGGGAGTCGGCAGGCCCGAAGTTTTCCCCTCCACTTT
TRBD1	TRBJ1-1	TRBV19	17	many	CACLTGDRGRGNTEAFF	TGTGCCTGTCTTACCGGGGACAGGGGGCGCGGGAACACTGAAGCTTTCTTT
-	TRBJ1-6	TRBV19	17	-	CASSFSSGGSYNSPLHF	TGTGCCAGTAGTTTCAGTTCGGGCGGTTCCTATAATTCACCCCTCCACTTT
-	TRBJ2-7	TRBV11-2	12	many	CASSFTTAYPYF	TGTGCCAGCAGCTTTACGACGGCCTATCCATACTTC
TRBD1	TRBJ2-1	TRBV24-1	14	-	CATSDGTGANEQFF	TGTGCCACCAGTGATGGGACAGGCGCCAATGAGCAGTTCTTC
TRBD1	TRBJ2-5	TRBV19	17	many	CASSITPTGGIGETQYF	TGTGCCAGTAGTATCACCCCGACAGGGGGCATTGGAGAGACCCAGTACTTC
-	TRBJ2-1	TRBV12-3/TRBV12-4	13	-	CASSFGQSNEQVF	TGTGCCAGCAGTTTTGGGCAGAGCAATGAGCAGGTCTTC
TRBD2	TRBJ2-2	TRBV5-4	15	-	CASSHGAGRRGELFF	TGTGCCAGCAGCCATGGAGCGGGAAGGCGAGGGGAGCTGTTTTTT
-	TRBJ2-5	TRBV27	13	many	CASSWSTGETQYF	TGTGCCAGCAGTTGGAGTACCGGGGAGACCCAGTACTTC
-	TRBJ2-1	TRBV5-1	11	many	CASSSYNEQFF	TGTGCCAGCAGCTCGTACAATGAGCAGTTCTTC
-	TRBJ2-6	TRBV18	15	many	CASSGGSTGANVLTF	TGTGCCAGCTCAGGTGGGAGTACTGGGGCCAACGTCCTGACTTTC
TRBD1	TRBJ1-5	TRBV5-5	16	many	CASSLEPSRQGQPQHF	TGTGCCAGCAGCTTGGAGCCCAGCCGACAGGGTCAGCCCCAGCATTTT
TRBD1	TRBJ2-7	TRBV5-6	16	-	CASSSVRDRANYEQYF	TGTGCCAGCAGCTCGGTCCGGGACAGGGCAAACTACGAGCAGTACTTC
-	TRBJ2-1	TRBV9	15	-	CASSAGTSAYNEQFF	TGTGCCAGCAGCGCCGGGACATCCGCCTACAATGAGCAGTTCTTC
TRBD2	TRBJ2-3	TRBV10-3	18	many	CAISTGTSGRGSTDTQYF	TGTGCCATCAGTACCGGGACTAGCGGGAGAGGGAGCACAGATACGCAGTATTTT